The 15 T cell receptor beta chains below were found in one sample sequenced in a study of blood T cell repertoires in COVID-19. Here immunoSEQ multiplex PCR was the method, and the copy in TCRdb shows in-frame clones only, minus some. This repertoire shows around 120,000 clones, 55% to 75% found once; its top ten account for about 2.2%. Sequencing used peripheral blood. The receptors originated from a woman in her 70s with acute or convalescent COVID-19.

The rearrangement links TRBV6-4 to TRBJ1-6; D may be TRBD1 (6 bases). The V gene lost 4 bases and the J gene lost 9 bases, with 13 bases spanning the gap. CDR3 length equals 14 residues. CDR1 and CDR2 from the germline V gene are MRHNA and SNTAGT. The CDR3 loop reads CASSGQVGISPLHF. The CDR3 nucleotides are TGTGCCAGCAGTGGACAGGTTGGGATTTCACCCCTCCACTTT.

This sequence joins TRBV4-1 and TRBJ1-2, with D possibly TRBD1 on 5 matching bases. In germline, CDR1 is MGHRA, CDR2 YSYEKL. Trimming cost V 0 bases and J 2 bases, with 7 bases left between them. The CDR3 sequence is 14 residues long. Here the CDR3 reads CASSQDDRNYGYTF. The CDR3 DNA reads as TGCGCCAGCAGCCAAGATGACAGAAACTATGGCTACACCTTC.

As regards this clone: The germline gene is not matched at one end of the junction; a read error may be the cause. The chain couples TRBV7-3 to TRBJ1-1; 9 bases are a match to TRBD1. The CDR3 is made up of 16 amino acids. Germline CDR1 is SGHTA and CDR2 is FQGTGA. This chain's CDR3 is CASSLTGGFSYTEAFF. The CDR3 DNA reads TGTGCCAGCAGCCTAACAGGGGGCTTTTCGTACACTGAAGCTTTCTTT.

The chain joins TRBV18 to TRBJ1-1, with 10 nucleotides matching TRBD1. Germline assignment: CDR1 KGHSH and CDR2 LQKENI. The V and J ends lost 3 bases and 4 bases, in that order; junction bases with no gene match: 2. The CDR3 contains 14 residues. The CDR3 sequence: CASSPRDRGTEAFF. As DNA, the CDR3 is TGTGCCAGCTCACCGCGGGACAGGGGCACTGAAGCTTTCTTT.

The chain recombines TRBV5-8 with TRBJ2-6; 7 positions agree with TRBD1. After removal of 0 bases from V and 4 bases from J, the junction contained 4 bases not matched to a gene. Germline values: CDR1 SGHTS, CDR2 YDEGEE. This CDR3 contains 16 residues. The CDR3 protein is CASSLVGGVGANVLTF. CDR3 DNA: TGTGCCAGCAGCTTGGTAGGGGGCGTGGGGGCCAACGTCCTGACTTTC.

The J gene is TRBJ2-1, the V gene TRBV14, with 10 nucleotides matching TRBD2. J lost 2 bases, V lost 4 bases, and 2 bases had no gene match. This CDR3 region has 15 residues. Germline loops: CDR1 SGHDN, CDR2 FVKESK. CDR3 sequence: CASSLGTSAYNEQFF. CDR3 DNA: TGTGCCAGCAGCCTTGGGACTAGCGCCTACAATGAGCAGTTCTTC.

This clone was seen once. The chain couples TRBV11-2 to TRBJ1-1; TRBD1 aligns across 7 bases. CDR1 SGHAT and CDR2 FQNNGV come from the germline V gene. With 4 bases clipped from V and 0 bases from J, the junction kept 2 bases outside the gene matches. This CDR3 region has 14 residues. The CDR3, as DNA: TGTGCCAGCAGCTCCGGGACAGTGAACACTGAAGCTTTCTTT. Its translation is CASSSGTVNTEAFF.

The DNA for the CDR3 is TGCGCCAGCAGCCAACCCCGGGGGGGGGATCAGCCCCAGCATTTT. Its translation: CASSQPRGGDQPQHF. V gene TRBV4-1 combines with J gene TRBJ1-5; tentative D call: TRBD1 (5 bases). CDR1 and CDR2 (germline): MGHRA, YSYEKL. V lost 2 bases, J lost 5 bases, and 13 bases lay in between. This CDR3 region has 15 residues.

The rearrangement uses TRBV5-1 and TRBJ1-2, with 10 bases fitting TRBD1. The CDR3 has 13 amino acids. CDR1 is SGHRS and CDR2 is YFSETQ in the germline V gene. Germline trimming cut 4 bases from V and 8 bases from J; bases unmatched to any gene: 5. CDR3 region: CASSGTGDGGYTF. The CDR3 bases are TGCGCCAGCAGCGGGACAGGGGATGGAGGCTACACCTTC.

V and J are TRBV6-5 and TRBJ1-6; D call uncertain. Looked up from germline, CDR1 is MNHEY and CDR2 is SVGAGI. This CDR3 has 15 amino acids. V shed 6 bases and J shed 9 bases, with 18 bases lying between them. The CDR3 reads CASRPPAGRGSPLHF. CDR3 DNA sequence: TGTGCCAGCAGACCCCCCGCCGGTAGAGGTTCACCCCTCCACTTT.

The chain uses TRBV5-1 and TRBJ2-1; TRBD2 matches 10 bases. The trim removed 1 base at V and 8 bases at J, leaving 3 bases unmatched. Looked up from germline, CDR1 is SGHRS and CDR2 is YFSETQ. The CDR3 contains 14 residues. CDR3 sequence (DNA): TGCGCCAGCAGCTTGACTAGCGGGAATTATGAGCAGTTCTTC. Its protein product is CASSLTSGNYEQFF.

The sample holds one count of this clone. The chain employs TRBV9 and TRBJ1-2; D gene unclear. Trimming took 3 bases from V and 4 from J, leaving 13 bases between them. The CDR3 has 14 residues. Germline lookup yields CDR1 SGDLS and CDR2 YYNGEE. This chain's CDR3 is CASSDGLPLYGYTF. The DNA for the CDR3 is TGTGCCAGCAGCGACGGACTCCCTCTCTATGGCTACACCTTC.

The V gene is TRBV28, the J gene TRBJ2-2, with D possibly being TRBD2 (6 bases). CDR3 length: 15 residues. Trimming cost V 6 bases and J 2 bases, with 13 bases left between them. From germline, CDR1 is MDHEN and CDR2 SYDVKM. The CDR3 loop reads CASRGSAGNTGELFF. For the CDR3, the DNA is TGTGCCAGCAGGGGTTCAGCGGGTAACACCGGGGAGCTGTTTTTT.

The V gene is TRBV5-6, the J gene TRBJ2-1; D is unresolved. CDR1 is SGHDT and CDR2 is YYEEEE in the germline V gene. The V gene lost 0 bases and the J gene lost 0 bases, with 7 bases spanning the gap. The CDR3 length is 15 residues. CDR3 in DNA: TGTGCCAGCAGCTTGGATACGAGCTCCTACAATGAGCAGTTCTTC. Protein product: CASSLDTSSYNEQFF.

The chain employs TRBV2 and TRBJ2-7; 10 bases are a match to TRBD2. The CDR3 is 14 amino acids. Per the germline V gene, CDR1 is SNHLY and CDR2 is FYNNEI. V shed 6 bases and J 2 bases; nucleotides not matched to a gene: 4. This chain's CDR3 is CASRWTSGPYEQYF. The CDR3 DNA reads TGTGCCAGCAGATGGACTAGCGGCCCCTACGAGCAGTACTTC.